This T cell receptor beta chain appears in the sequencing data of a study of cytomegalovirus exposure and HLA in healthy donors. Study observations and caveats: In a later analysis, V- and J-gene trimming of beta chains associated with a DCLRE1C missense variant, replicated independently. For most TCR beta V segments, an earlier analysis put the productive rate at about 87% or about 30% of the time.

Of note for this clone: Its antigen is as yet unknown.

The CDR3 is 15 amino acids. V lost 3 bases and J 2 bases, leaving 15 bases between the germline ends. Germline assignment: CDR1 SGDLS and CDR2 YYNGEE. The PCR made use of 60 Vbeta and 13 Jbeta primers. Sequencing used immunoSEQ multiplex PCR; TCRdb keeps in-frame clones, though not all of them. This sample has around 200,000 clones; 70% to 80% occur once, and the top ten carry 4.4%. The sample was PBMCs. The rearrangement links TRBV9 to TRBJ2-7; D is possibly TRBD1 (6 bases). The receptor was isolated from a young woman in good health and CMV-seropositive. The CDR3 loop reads CASSASTGRAYEQYF. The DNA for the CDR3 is TGTGCCAGCAGCGCTTCGACAGGACGGGCCTACGAGCAGTACTTC. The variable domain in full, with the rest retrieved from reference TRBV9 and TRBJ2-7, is DSGVTQTPKHLITATGQRVTLRCSPRSGDLSVYWYQQSLDQGLQFLIQYYNGEERAKGNILERFSAQQFPDLHSELNLSSLELGDSALYFCASSASTGRAYEQYFGPGTRLTVT.